Listed below are T cell receptor beta chains from one sample, sequenced in a study of prognosis after radiotherapy for stage I lung cancer. TCRdb itself ran the multiplex PCR reads through MiXCR, one entry per CDR3 protein. The table has around 56,000 distinct CDR3 sequences, about 30% seen once. The sample consisted of PBMCs, taken before or after stereotactic body radiation therapy (not recorded which). Receptor source: a donor over 45 with non-small cell lung cancer. Each CDR3 is given with its conserved first and last residue. Each record gives: J gene, clone size, V gene, D gene, CDR3 DNA, CDR3 protein. The D gene is left open where the match is weak. The size of a clone is reported for some rows only, either as once, few or many, or as a class for expanded clones.

J: TRBJ1-2
size: many
V: TRBV3-1
D: NA
DNA: TGTGCCAGCAGCCAACTTCCGACGGGGGGTAACTATGGCTACACCTTC
CDR3: CASSQLPTGGNYGYTF

J: TRBJ2-7
size: many
V: TRBV20-1
D: TRBD2
DNA: TGCAGTGCTGGGAGCGGGGGGACCTACGAGCAGTACTTC
CDR3: CSAGSGGTYEQYF

J: TRBJ2-4
size: NA
V: TRBV18
D: TRBD2
DNA: TGTGCCAGCTCACCACAGGGACTAGCGGGGGGGCCGAACATTCAGTACTTC
CDR3: CASSPQGLAGGPNIQYF

J: TRBJ2-2
size: many
V: TRBV28
D: NA
DNA: TGTGCCAGCCGCGTCTCGGGGTACACCGGGGAGCTGTTTTTT
CDR3: CASRVSGYTGELFF

J: TRBJ2-2
size: NA
V: TRBV6-1
D: NA
DNA: TGTGCCAGCAGACCCTTGTTCGACACCTGGGAGCTGTTTTTT
CDR3: CASRPLFDTWELFF

J: TRBJ2-1
size: NA
V: TRBV6-1
D: NA
DNA: TGTGCCAGCAAAGTGAGTACATGGGTGTCCTACAATGAGCAGTTCTTC
CDR3: CASKVSTWVSYNEQFF

J: TRBJ2-7
size: NA
V: TRBV7-8
D: TRBD1
DNA: TGTGCCAGCAGCTTTAGAGGGGTTGTGGGACAGGAGTACTTC
CDR3: CASSFRGVVGQEYF

J: TRBJ1-1
size: many
V: TRBV19
D: NA
DNA: TGTGCCAGTAGTAACAAAGGCACTGAAGCTTTCTTT
CDR3: CASSNKGTEAFF

J: TRBJ1-1
size: many
V: TRBV28
D: NA
DNA: TGTGCCAGCAGTCCCGAGGCGGGGGGCCGTGAAGCTTTCTTT
CDR3: CASSPEAGGREAFF

J: TRBJ2-1
size: many
V: TRBV3-1
D: NA
DNA: TGTGCCAGCAGCCTCGGACAAATCTCCTACAATGAGCAGTTCTTC
CDR3: CASSLGQISYNEQFF

J: TRBJ1-2
size: many
V: TRBV20-1
D: NA
DNA: TGCAGTATAAGCGGAGGAAGCTATGGCTACACCTTC
CDR3: CSISGGSYGYTF

J: TRBJ1-5
size: many
V: TRBV20-1
D: TRBD1
DNA: TGCAGTGCTAGACGACAGGGGGAGTGGGGTCAGCCCCAGCATTTT
CDR3: CSARRQGEWGQPQHF

J: TRBJ2-1
size: many
V: TRBV20-1
D: NA
DNA: TGCAGTGCTAGCCAGGCTATCAATGAGCAGTTCTTC
CDR3: CSASQAINEQFF

J: TRBJ2-7
size: many
V: TRBV15
D: NA
DNA: TGTGCCACCAGCAGAGAAACAGGTGGGGCCTACGAGCAGTACTTC
CDR3: CATSRETGGAYEQYF

J: TRBJ2-5
size: once
V: TRBV28
D: TRBD1
DNA: TGTGTAAGCAGTTCAGGACAGGGCTGGGTTTTTTTAGAGACCCAGTACTTC
CDR3: CVSSSGQGWVFLETQYF

J: TRBJ2-1
size: many
V: TRBV7-9
D: TRBD2
DNA: TGTGCCAGCAGCCCCCGGAGCGGGGGCGATGAGCAGTTCTTC
CDR3: CASSPRSGGDEQFF

J: TRBJ1-2
size: NA
V: TRBV19
D: NA
DNA: TGTGCCACGGACAGTCAGGGCTACACCTTC
CDR3: CATDSQGYTF

J: TRBJ1-2
size: NA
V: TRBV13
D: TRBD1
DNA: TGTGCCAGCAGCTTAGGCTGGACAGGGGGACGCCATGGCTACACCTTC
CDR3: CASSLGWTGGRHGYTF

J: TRBJ2-2
size: many
V: TRBV20-1
D: NA
DNA: TGCAGTGGGCGGGGGCAGATCACCGGGGAGCTGTTTTTT
CDR3: CSGRGQITGELFF

J: TRBJ2-1
size: many
V: TRBV4-1
D: TRBD2
DNA: TGCGCCAGCAGCCAATTGACTAGCGGTCACAATGAGCAGTTCTTC
CDR3: CASSQLTSGHNEQFF